This entry describes one T cell receptor (beta chain). What it binds is not known. These data originate in a study of radiotherapy plus CTLA-4 blockade in lung cancer. Study-level background: Overall, approximately 17% of patients showed an objective response, while 31% attained disease control.

Study-wide results and limits: Radiotherapy with ipilimumab was followed by blood expansion of tumor-derived clones. Early blood T cell clone changes and increased post-radiation serum interferon-beta were reportedly the strongest response predictors.

This CDR3 spans 14 amino acids. Germline V gene lookup returns CDR1 SEHNR and CDR2 FQNEAQ (reference sequence). Trimming removed 5 bases from V and 7 bases from J; junction bases left unmatched: 7. Sequencing was performed with immunoSEQ multiplex PCR; in TCRdb, only in-frame clones are kept and a portion is missing. The repertoire holds roughly 71,000 clones, with about 80% as singletons. The rearrangement links TRBV7-9 to TRBJ2-1; 8 bases are a match to TRBD2. This specimen was peripheral blood, taken from a patient treated with radiotherapy plus ipilimumab. This clonotype originated in a human donor with non-small cell lung cancer who had a complete response to radiotherapy plus ipilimumab. In DNA, the CDR3 is TGTGCCAGCAGCCCGAGCGGGAGAGGTAATGAGCAGTTCTTC. Its translation: CASSPSGRGNEQFF. The whole variable domain, remainder taken from reference TRBV7-9 and TRBJ2-1, is DTGVSQNPRHKITKRGQNVTFRCDPISEHNRLYWYRQTLGQGPEFLTYFQNEAQLEKSRLLSDRFSAERPKGSFSTLEIQRTEQGDSAMYLCASSPSGRGNEQFFGPGTRLTVL.